These 14 T cell receptor beta chains were all obtained from the same sample, sequenced in a study of cytomegalovirus exposure and HLA in healthy donors. Researchers ran the PCR with 60 Vbeta and 13 Jbeta primers. Profiled with immunoSEQ multiplex PCR; TCRdb holds only in-frame clones, not every one. The table includes about 120,000 clones, around 77% detected once. The material sequenced was PBMCs. The receptors originated from a male donor in good health and CMV-seropositive.

The chain recombines TRBV30 with TRBJ1-6; 8 bases line up with TRBD1. J gave up 10 bases and V 5 bases, and 10 bases lay outside the gene matches. CDR3 length: 14 amino acids. The germline CDR1 and CDR2 sequences are GTSNPN and SVGIG (reference sequence). CDR3 residues: CAWAGQGTWSPLHF. In nucleotides, the CDR3 is TGTGCCTGGGCCGGACAGGGAACGTGGTCACCCCTCCACTTT.

The J gene is TRBJ2-1, the V gene TRBV19; 10 bases are shared with TRBD2. CDR1 is LNHDA and CDR2 is SQIVND in the germline V gene (reference sequence). The CDR3 totals 17 residues. Germline trimming cut 2 bases from V and 7 bases from J; bases unmatched to any gene: 11. CDR3 residues: CASSILGASGGPNEQFF. CDR3 in DNA: TGTGCCAGTAGTATACTTGGGGCTAGCGGGGGCCCAAATGAGCAGTTCTTC.

V and J are TRBV28 and TRBJ2-5; D remains unclear. This CDR3 has 14 residues. V was clipped by 2 bases and J by 1 base, with 8 bases between them. The germline V gene has CDR1 MDHEN and CDR2 SYDVKM. CDR3 sequence: CASSLGRRQETQYF. As DNA, the CDR3 is TGTGCCAGCAGTTTAGGGCGCCGCCAAGAGACCCAGTACTTC. Combining the CDR3 with reference TRBV28 and TRBJ2-5 gives the whole variable domain DVKVTQSSRYLVKRTGEKVFLECVQDMDHENMFWYRQDPGLGLRLIYFSYDVKMKEKGDIPEGYSVSREKKERFSLILESASTNQTSMYLCASSLGRRQETQYFGPGTRLLVL.

The chain is built from TRBV27 and TRBJ1-2; 8 nucleotides line up with TRBD1. J lost 3 bases, V lost 8 bases, and 2 bases had no gene match. Germline V CDR1 and CDR2: MNHEY, SMNVEV (reference sequence). This CDR3 region has 12 residues. The CDR3 nucleotides read TGTGCCAGCGGCAGGGGGCACTATGGCTACACCTTC. Protein sequence: CASGRGHYGYTF.

The rearrangement links TRBV27 to TRBJ2-3; perhaps TRBD2 as D (5 bases). Germline CDR1 and CDR2: MNHEY and SMNVEV (reference sequence). The CDR3 has 14 residues. V was cut by 5 bases and J by 3 bases, with 12 bases left in between. The CDR3 is CASSAGLATDTQYF. The CDR3 bases are TGTGCCAGCAGTGCCGGACTGGCTACAGATACGCAGTATTTT.

The chain uses TRBV4-2 and TRBJ2-1, with 11 bases matching TRBD2. Germline loops: CDR1 LGHNA, CDR2 YNFKEQ. Trimming cost V 4 bases and J 5 bases; bases outside gene matches: 7. There are 16 residues in the CDR3. CDR3 DNA sequence: TGTGCCAGCAGCCGAACCCTTAGCGGGGGGGACAATGAGCAGTTCTTC. It codes for CASSRTLSGGDNEQFF.

Remarks on this clone: Other DNA sequences within the sample encode an identical CDR3. The genes are TRBV7-8 and TRBJ1-2, with D perhaps TRBD1 (5 bases). Trimming pared 5 bases from V and 4 bases from J, leaving 26 bases between. In germline, CDR1 is SGHVS, CDR2 FQNEAQ. CDR3 length: 18 residues. The chain's CDR3 is CASSPRGALSGPAYGYTF. Written as DNA, the CDR3 is TGTGCCAGCAGCCCTAGAGGGGCCCTTAGCGGGCCCGCCTATGGCTACACCTTC.

This clone was detected once. The chain couples TRBV11-2 to TRBJ2-1, with 10 bases that match TRBD2. The length of the CDR3 is 17 residues. Germline CDR1 is SGHAT and CDR2 is FQNNGV. V trimming: 6 bases; J trimming: 3 bases; junction bases outside the gene matches: 11. The DNA for the CDR3 is TGTGCCAGCAGACCCGTGCCTAGCGGGAGAAGCTACAATGAGCAGTTCTTC. Translation gives CASRPVPSGRSYNEQFF.

This chain uses TRBV28 with TRBJ1-1; D not resolved. Trimming left V 2 bases short and J 0 bases short, with 16 bases between. This CDR3 comprises 17 residues. Per germline, CDR1 MDHEN and CDR2 SYDVKM. The CDR3 loop is CASSLPTPPSMNTEAFF. As DNA, the CDR3 is TGTGCCAGCAGTTTACCCACTCCCCCTTCTATGAACACTGAAGCTTTCTTT.

J is TRBJ2-3 and V is TRBV28; 11 bases fit TRBD2. From germline, CDR1 is MDHEN and CDR2 SYDVKM. The CDR3 is made up of 14 amino acids. V shed 7 bases and J 11 bases; nucleotides not matched to a gene: 11. CDR3 loop: CASMTSGKTQRQYF. For the CDR3, the DNA is TGTGCCAGCATGACTAGCGGGAAGACACAAAGGCAGTATTTT.

This chain's CDR3 is CASFLYAPPYEQYF. CDR3 DNA: TGTGCCAGCTTCCTCTATGCCCCCCCCTACGAGCAGTACTTC. The chain is built from TRBV21-1 and TRBJ2-7; the table's D call TRBD2 went unverified against the DNA. TRBV21-1 is flagged as a pseudogene. The CDR3 has 14 amino acids.

This clone has more than one count but fewer than ten. The gene calls are TRBV5-1 and TRBJ1-2; D perhaps matches TRBD1 (5 bases). The length of the CDR3 is 13 residues. Trimming shortened V by 4 bases and J by 2 bases, and 9 bases separated the two germline ends. The germline CDR1 and CDR2 sequences are SGHRS and YFSETQ. The CDR3 loop is CASSPDKNYGYTF. The CDR3 DNA follows: TGCGCCAGCAGCCCGGACAAAAACTATGGCTACACCTTC.

The J gene is TRBJ2-3, the V gene TRBV5-4, with a tentative D call TRBD1 (5 bases). The CDR3 length is 14 residues. Germline CDR1 is SGHNT and CDR2 is YYREEE (reference sequence). Trimming took 3 bases from V and 4 from J, leaving 12 bases between them. For the CDR3, the DNA is TGTGCCAGCAGCTCCCGACAGTACTCAGATACGCAGTATTTT. This sequence encodes CASSSRQYSDTQYF.

This chain links TRBV12-5 with TRBJ2-2; TRBD1 matches 7 bases. The CDR3 contains 16 residues. Germline CDR1 is LGHNT and CDR2 is FRNRAP. The junction had 9 bases not matched to a gene; V was cut back by 3 bases and J by 5 bases. CDR3 amino acids: CASGFTAGGRTGELFF. For the CDR3, the DNA is TGTGCTAGTGGTTTCACTGCAGGGGGAAGGACCGGGGAGCTGTTTTTT.